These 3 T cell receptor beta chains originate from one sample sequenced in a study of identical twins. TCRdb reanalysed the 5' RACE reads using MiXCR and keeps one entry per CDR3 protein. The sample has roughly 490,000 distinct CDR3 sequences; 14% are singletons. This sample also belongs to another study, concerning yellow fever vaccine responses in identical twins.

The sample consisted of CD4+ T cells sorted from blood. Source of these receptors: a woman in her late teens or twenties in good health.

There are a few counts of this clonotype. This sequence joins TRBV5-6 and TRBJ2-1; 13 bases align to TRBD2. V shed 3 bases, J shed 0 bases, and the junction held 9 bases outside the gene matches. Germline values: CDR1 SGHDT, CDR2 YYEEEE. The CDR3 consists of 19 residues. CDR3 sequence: CASSSPGLAGLHSYNEQFF. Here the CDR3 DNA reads TGTGCCAGCAGCTCACCGGGACTAGCGGGACTCCACTCCTACAATGAGCAGTTCTTC.

As DNA, the CDR3 is TGTGCCAGCAGCTTAAGCCTAGCGGGAGGCCCCGAGCAGTACTTC. Its translation is CASSLSLAGGPEQYF. This chain links TRBV7-2 with TRBJ2-7, with TRBD2 identical over 11 bases. Germline V gene sequence: CDR1 SGHTA, CDR2 FQGNSA. V lost 2 bases, J lost 6 bases, and 6 bases stayed unmatched. This CDR3 has 15 residues.

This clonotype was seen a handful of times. The CDR3 sequence is CASSTDSSNEQFF. Here the CDR3 DNA reads TGTGCCAGCAGTACGGACTCGAGCAATGAGCAGTTCTTC. V usage is TRBV12-3 or TRBV12-4 and J usage is TRBJ2-1, with TRBD2 as a possible D gene (5 bases). This CDR3 has 13 residues. V lost 5 bases and J lost 6, with 11 bases in between.